The clone carrying this T cell receptor beta chain turned up a few times. Its specificity is not known. Peripheral blood genomic DNA, not sorted cells or RNA, was the template. Trimming took 1 base from V and 3 from J, leaving 9 bases between them. Germline V CDR1 and CDR2: SGHTA, FQGNSA. This CDR3 spans 14 amino acids. TRB rearrangements spanning V, D and J were amplified using mixed TRB-A/B primers. MiXCR was run by TCRdb on the multiplex PCR reads, yielding one entry per CDR3 protein. The sample holds 8,100 or so distinct CDR3 sequences, over 30% seen once. The sample is drawn from a study of T cell repertoires in aging, cancer and after chemotherapy. Study at large: The full dataset contained some 8.7 million TCR reads.

Points from the study as a whole: Untreated cancer patients had significantly lower blood TCR diversity than age-matched healthy donors. Rebound thymic output was suggested by rising median generation probability during chemotherapy in each cancer cohort. No conclusions about immunological memory after chemotherapy can be drawn from the repertoire data.

Material: blood. V is TRBV7-2 and J is TRBJ1-1; D is unclear. This clonotype was obtained from a human donor in good health. The CDR3 protein is CASSLGATYTEAFF. CDR3 sequence (DNA): TGTGCCAGCAGCTTAGGTGCGACCTACACTGAAGCTTTCTTT.